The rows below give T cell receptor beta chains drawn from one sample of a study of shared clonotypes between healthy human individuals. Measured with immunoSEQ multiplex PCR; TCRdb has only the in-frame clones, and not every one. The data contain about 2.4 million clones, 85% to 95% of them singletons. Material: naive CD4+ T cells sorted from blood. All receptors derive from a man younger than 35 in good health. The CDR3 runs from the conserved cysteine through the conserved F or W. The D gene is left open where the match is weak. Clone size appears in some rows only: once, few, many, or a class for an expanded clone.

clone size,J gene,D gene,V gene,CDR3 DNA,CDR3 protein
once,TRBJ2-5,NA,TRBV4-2,TGTGCCAGCAGTCAAGCACTAGTTAGCGTGACCCAGTACTTC,CASSQALVSVTQYF
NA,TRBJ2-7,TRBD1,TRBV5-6,TGTGCCAGCAGCTACTTGACAGGGCCGTTGGACGAGCAGTACTTC,CASSYLTGPLDEQYF
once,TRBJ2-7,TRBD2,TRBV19,TGTGCCAGTAGTTCCGGGGGGGGGAACTCCTACGAGCAGTACTTC,CASSSGGGNSYEQYF
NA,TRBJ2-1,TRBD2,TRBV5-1,TGCGCCAGCCAGATAGCGGGGGGGAACGATGAGCAGTTCTTC,CASQIAGGNDEQFF
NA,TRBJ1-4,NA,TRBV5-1,TGCGCCAGCAGCTTGGAAGCAGGAGCTAATGAAAAACTGTTTTTT,CASSLEAGANEKLFF
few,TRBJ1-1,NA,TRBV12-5,TGTGCTAGTGGTTTGGCCAGCCCGGGATTCTTT,CASGLASPGFF
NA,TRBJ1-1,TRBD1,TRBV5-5,TGTGCCAGCAGCGCAAATCTCAGGGGGCTCACTGAAGCTTTCTTT,CASSANLRGLTEAFF
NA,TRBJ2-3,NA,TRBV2,TGTGCCAGCAGTGAACAAGGCTCCCCACGAGATACGCAGTATTTT,CASSEQGSPRDTQYF
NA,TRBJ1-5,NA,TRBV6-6,TGTGCCAGCAGTTATGGGGGAGAGAGCAATCAGCCCCAGCATTTT,CASSYGGESNQPQHF
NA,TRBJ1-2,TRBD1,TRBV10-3,TGTGCCATCACCGGGACAGATTCGGGCTACACCTTC,CAITGTDSGYTF
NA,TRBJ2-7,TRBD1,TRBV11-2,TGTGCCAGCAGCAGGACAGGCTACGAGCAGTACTTC,CASSRTGYEQYF
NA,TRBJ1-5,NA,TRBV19,TGTGCCAGTCGAAACGGGGTTCAGCCCAGCAATCAGCCCCAGCATTTT,CASRNGVQPSNQPQHF
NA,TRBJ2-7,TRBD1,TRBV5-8,TGTGCCAGCAGCTTGGGACAGGGGGGCATTAGCTCCTACGAGCAGTACTTC,CASSLGQGGISSYEQYF
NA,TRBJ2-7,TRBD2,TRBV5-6,TGTGCCAGCAGCTGGATAGGAGGGCGGGAGGGTAAGGACGAGCAGTACTTC,CASSWIGGREGKDEQYF
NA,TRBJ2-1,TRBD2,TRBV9,TGTGCCAGCAGCGTATTTACTAGCGGGGCTTACAATGAGCAGTTCTTC,CASSVFTSGAYNEQFF
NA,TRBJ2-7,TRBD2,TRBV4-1,TGCGCCAGCAGCCAAGATAGACTAGCGGGAGGAACCTCTAACGAGCAGTACTTC,CASSQDRLAGGTSNEQYF
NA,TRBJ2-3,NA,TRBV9,TGTGCCAGCAGCGGCACCACAGATACGCAGTATTTT,CASSGTTDTQYF
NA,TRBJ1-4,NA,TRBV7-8,TGTGCCAGCAGCTTTGCAGGGTCACGCGAAAAACTGTTTTTT,CASSFAGSREKLFF
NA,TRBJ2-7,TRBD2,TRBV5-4,TGTGCCAGCAGGGCTGGGACTAGCGGAGGGGAGCAGTACTTC,CASRAGTSGGEQYF
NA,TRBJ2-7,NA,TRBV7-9,TGTGCCAGCAGCCTCCCCCTAAGCGAGCAGTACTTC,CASSLPLSEQYF
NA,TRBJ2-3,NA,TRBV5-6,TGTGCCAGCAGCTTGGCCCTCTCGGCACGGAGCACAGATACGCAGTATTTT,CASSLALSARSTDTQYF
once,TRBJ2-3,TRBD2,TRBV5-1,TGCGCCAGCACCCTGGTGGCGACTAGCGGGACAGATACGCAGTATTTT,CASTLVATSGTDTQYF
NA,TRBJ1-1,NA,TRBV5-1,TGCGCCAGCAGCTTGGCCGGGGGGGTTGAAGCTTTCTTT,CASSLAGGVEAFF
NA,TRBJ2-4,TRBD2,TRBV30,TGTGCCTGGAGTGTACGTTTGGGACTAGCTAATCCCCTGCTCGCCAAAAACATTCAGTACTTC,CAWSVRLGLANPLLAKNIQYF
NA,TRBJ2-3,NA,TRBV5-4,TGTGCCAGCAGCTTGACAGGGGGGGCAGATACGCAGTATTTT,CASSLTGGADTQYF
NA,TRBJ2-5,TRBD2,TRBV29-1,TGCAGCGTCTTCGGGACTAGCGGGAGAGAGGGAGAGACCCAGTACTTC,CSVFGTSGREGETQYF
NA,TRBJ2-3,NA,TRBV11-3,TGTGCCAGCAGCTTAAAGAGGGGGGGCCAGAATTTAGGGACAGATACGCAGTATTTT,CASSLKRGGQNLGTDTQYF
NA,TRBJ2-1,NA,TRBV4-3,TGCGCCAGCAGCCAAGAAAGGGGAGCGGCCTACAATGAGCAGTTCTTC,CASSQERGAAYNEQFF
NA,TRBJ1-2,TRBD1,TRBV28,TGTGCCAGCACCGGACAGGGGGCTAACTATGGCTACACCTTC,CASTGQGANYGYTF
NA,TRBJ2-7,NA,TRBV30,TGTGCCTGGAGTGTTGGCGGGGACTCCTACGAGCAGTACTTC,CAWSVGGDSYEQYF
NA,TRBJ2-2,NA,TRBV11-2,TGTGCCAGCAGCCACCCCTTTCGGACCCTACCCGGGGAGCTGTTTTTT,CASSHPFRTLPGELFF
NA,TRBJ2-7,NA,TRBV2,TGTGCCAGCAGCTCGGAGACAGGTTTGAGCGAGCAGTACTTC,CASSSETGLSEQYF
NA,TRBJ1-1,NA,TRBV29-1,TGCAGCGTGTCAGAGGGAGTGACTTTCTTT,CSVSEGVTFF
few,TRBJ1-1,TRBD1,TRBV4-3,TGCGCCAGCAGCCCGGGACAGGGGAACACTGAAGCTTTCTTT,CASSPGQGNTEAFF
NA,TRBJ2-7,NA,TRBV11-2,TGTGCCAGCAGCTCCAGGTACTACGAGCAGTACTTC,CASSSRYYEQYF
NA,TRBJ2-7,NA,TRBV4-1,TGCGCCAGCAGCCAAGCAACAGGGCGTGGGCAGTACTTC,CASSQATGRGQYF
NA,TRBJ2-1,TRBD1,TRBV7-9,TGTGCCAGCAGCCCATCTGGACAGGGAGGAAATGAGCAGTTCTTC,CASSPSGQGGNEQFF
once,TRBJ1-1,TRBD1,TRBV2,TGTGCCAGCAGGGACAGGGTGTTTGAAGCTTTCTTT,CASRDRVFEAFF
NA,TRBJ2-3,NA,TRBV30,TGTGCCTGGAGTGGCCCCACAGATACGCAGTATTTT,CAWSGPTDTQYF
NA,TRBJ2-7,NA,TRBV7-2,TGTGCCAGCAGCCCACCGGTGTCCGCCTACGAGCAGTACTTC,CASSPPVSAYEQYF
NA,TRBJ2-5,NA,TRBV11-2,TGTGCCAGCAGCTTAGGGACGGATGGGACCCAGTACTTC,CASSLGTDGTQYF
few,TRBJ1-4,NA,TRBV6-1,TGTGCCAGCAGCAGGGACGGTCTTAATGAAAAACTGTTTTTT,CASSRDGLNEKLFF